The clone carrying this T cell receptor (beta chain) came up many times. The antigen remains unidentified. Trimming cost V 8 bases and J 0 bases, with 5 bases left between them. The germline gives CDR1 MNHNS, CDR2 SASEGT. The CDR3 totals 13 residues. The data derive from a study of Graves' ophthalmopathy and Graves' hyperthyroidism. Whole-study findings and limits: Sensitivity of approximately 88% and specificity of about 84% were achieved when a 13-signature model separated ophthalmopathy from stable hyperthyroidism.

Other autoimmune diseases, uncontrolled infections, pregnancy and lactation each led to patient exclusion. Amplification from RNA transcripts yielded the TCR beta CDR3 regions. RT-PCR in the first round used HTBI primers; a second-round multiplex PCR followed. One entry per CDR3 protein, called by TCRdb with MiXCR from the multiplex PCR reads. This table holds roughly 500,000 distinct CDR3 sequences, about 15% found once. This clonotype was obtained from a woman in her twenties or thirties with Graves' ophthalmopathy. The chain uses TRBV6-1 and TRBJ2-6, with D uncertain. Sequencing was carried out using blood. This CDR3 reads CASGISGANVLTF. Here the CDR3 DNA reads TGTGCCAGCGGGATCTCTGGGGCCAACGTCCTGACTTTC.